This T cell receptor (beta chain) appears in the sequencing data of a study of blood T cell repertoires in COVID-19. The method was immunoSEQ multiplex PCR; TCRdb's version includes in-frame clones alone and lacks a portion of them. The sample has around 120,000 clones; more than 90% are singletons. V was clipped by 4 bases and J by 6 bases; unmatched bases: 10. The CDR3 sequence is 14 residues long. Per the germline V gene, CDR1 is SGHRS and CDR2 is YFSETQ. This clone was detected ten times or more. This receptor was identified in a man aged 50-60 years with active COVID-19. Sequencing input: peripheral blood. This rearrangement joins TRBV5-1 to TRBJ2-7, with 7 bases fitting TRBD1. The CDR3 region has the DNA TGCGCCAGCAGCGACGGCACAGGGGCGGCCGAGCAGTACGTC. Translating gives CASSDGTGAAEQYV.